Shown below are 26 T cell receptor beta chains from a single sample sequenced in a study of blood T cell repertoires in COVID-19. Profiled with immunoSEQ multiplex PCR; TCRdb holds only in-frame clones, not every one. The profile shows fewer than 150,000 clones, 70% to 85% of them singletons. Sequenced material: peripheral blood. The receptors stem from a human donor in a cohort sampled during active COVID-19.

This chain links TRBV12-3 or TRBV12-4 with TRBJ1-5; D gene ambiguous. Trimming cost V 3 bases and J 8 bases, with 11 bases left between them. This CDR3 region has 13 residues. The CDR3 spells CASSLNVGEPQHF. Here the CDR3 DNA reads TGTGCCAGCAGTTTGAATGTGGGAGAGCCCCAGCATTTT.

The CDR3 nucleotides read TGTGCCAGCAGCCCAATGGGCAGGGGAACTGAAGCTTTCTTT. It codes for CASSPMGRGTEAFF. The rearrangement links TRBV5-6 to TRBJ1-1; possibly TRBD1 for D (6 bases). Germline V gene sequence: CDR1 SGHDT, CDR2 YYEEEE. The CDR3 totals 14 residues. The V and J ends lost 4 bases and 5 bases respectively, with 15 bases between them.

The chain links TRBV2 to TRBJ1-1, with D possibly being TRBD1 (5 bases). Germline V gene lookup returns CDR1 SNHLY and CDR2 FYNNEI. The V end lost 9 bases, the J end lost 1 base, and 12 bases lay between the germline ends. This CDR3 has 13 residues. The CDR3 DNA follows: TGTGCCAGACAAGGGGTTACGAACACTGAAGCTTTCTTT. Translated, it gives CARQGVTNTEAFF.

J is TRBJ1-4 and V is TRBV18, with D possibly TRBD1 on 5 matching bases. This CDR3 comprises 15 residues. Trimming cost V 2 bases and J 6 bases, with 13 bases left between them. Germline values: CDR1 KGHSH, CDR2 LQKENI. This CDR3 is CASSPYGQGYEKLFF. CDR3 in DNA: TGTGCCAGCTCACCATATGGGCAGGGTTATGAAAAACTGTTTTTT.

The gene calls are TRBV9 and TRBJ1-1; D may be TRBD1 (6 bases). Per germline, CDR1 SGDLS and CDR2 YYNGEE. The CDR3 loop spans 13 amino acids. V was shortened by 2 bases and J by 4 bases, with 9 bases between the two germline ends. The CDR3 DNA reads as TGTGCCAGCAGCGTTACAGGGACCACTGAAGCTTTCTTT. Residues: CASSVTGTTEAFF.

The V and J genes are TRBV11-2 and TRBJ1-3; D is unresolved. The V and J ends lost 5 bases and 3 bases respectively, with 5 bases between them. From germline, CDR1 is SGHAT and CDR2 FQNNGV. The CDR3 sequence is 12 residues long. The CDR3 DNA sequence: TGTGCCAGCAGCGAGGATGGAAACACCATATATTTT. It specifies CASSEDGNTIYF. Full variable domain (missing parts from reference TRBV11-2 and TRBJ1-3): EAGVAQSPRYKIIEKRQSVAFWCNPISGHATLYWYQQILGQGPKLLIQFQNNGVVDDSQLPKDRFSAERLKGVDSTLKIQPAKLEDSAVYLCASSEDGNTIYFGEGSWLTVV.

This chain joins TRBV4-1 and TRBJ2-2; D may be TRBD1 (6 bases). The V and J ends lost 1 base and 6 bases respectively, with 12 bases between them. CDR3 size: 15 residues. Germline loops: CDR1 MGHRA, CDR2 YSYEKL. The CDR3 nucleotides read TGCGCCAGCAGCCAAGCAAGGCAGGGGCCCGGGGAGCTGTTTTTT. Its protein is CASSQARQGPGELFF.

The V and J genes are TRBV6-5 and TRBJ1-2; D not resolved. The germline V and J ends were trimmed by 6 bases and 8 bases, with 13 bases remaining between them. CDR3 size: 12 residues. CDR1 MNHEY and CDR2 SVGAGI come from the germline V gene. CDR3 loop: CASSTPGSGYTF. The CDR3 coding sequence is TGTGCCAGCAGCACCCCGGGGTCGGGCTACACCTTC.

In this sample, this clone turned up a few times. The chain combines TRBV7-9 with TRBJ1-2; D is possibly TRBD1 (6 bases). V lost 5 bases, J lost 7 bases, and 23 bases lay in between. CDR3 length: 16 residues. In germline, CDR1 is SEHNR, CDR2 FQNEAQ (reference sequence). The CDR3 spells CASSHLTGALVGGYTF. CDR3 in DNA: TGTGCCAGCAGCCACCTGACAGGAGCCCTAGTAGGTGGCTACACCTTC.

This clone was detected only once. The chain is built from TRBV11-2 and TRBJ2-3; TRBD2 matches at 8 bases. The CDR3 consists of 14 residues. Unmatched junction bases numbered 6, after V lost 5 bases and J lost 5 bases. Per germline, CDR1 SGHAT and CDR2 FQNNGV. CDR3: CASSLNGGVDTQYF. The CDR3 DNA sequence: TGTGCCAGCAGCCTTAACGGGGGGGTAGATACGCAGTATTTT.

On this clone itself: At one of its ends the junction is not consistent with the germline gene, which may arise from a read error. The rearrangement uses TRBV19 and TRBJ1-2, with 7 nucleotides matching TRBD1. This CDR3 comprises 11 residues. Germline values: CDR1 LNHDA, CDR2 SQIVND (reference sequence). The CDR3 sequence: CASTPDRTSAF. DNA for the CDR3: TGTGCCAGTACCCCGGACAGGACCTCCGCCTTC. Supplemented by reference TRBV19 and TRBJ1-2, the full variable domain reads DGGITQSPKYLFRKEGQNVTLSCEQNLNHDAMYWYRQDPGQGLRLIYYSQIVNDFQKGDIAEGYSVSREKKESFPLTVTSAQKNPTAFYLCASTPDRTSAFGSGTRLTVV.

The chain carries TRBV9 and TRBJ1-3; D possibly corresponds to TRBD1 (5 bases). The CDR3 contains 13 residues. V gave up 5 bases and J gave up 2 bases, with 8 bases separating them. Germline-derived CDR1 and CDR2 are SGDLS and YYNGEE. Here the CDR3 reads CASSRQPGNTIYF. The DNA for the CDR3 is TGTGCCAGCAGTCGACAGCCTGGAAACACCATATATTTT.

In the case of this clone: At the DNA level, this CDR3 is encoded by other sequences in the same sample as well. J is TRBJ2-2 and V is TRBV15; D is unclear. The CDR3 is made up of 13 amino acids. V was cut by 0 bases and J by 8 bases, with 7 bases left in between. The germline V gene has CDR1 LNHNV and CDR2 YYDKDF (reference sequence). CDR3 nucleotides: TGTGCCACCAGCAGAGATTTCGCGGGGGAGCTGTTTTTT. Its translation: CATSRDFAGELFF. Full variable domain (rest looked up from reference TRBV15 and TRBJ2-2): DAMVIQNPRYQVTQFGKPVTLSCSQTLNHNVMYWYQQKSSQAPKLLFHYYDKDFNNEADTPDNFQSRRPNTSFCFLDIRSPGLGDTAMYLCATSRDFAGELFFGEGSRLTVL.

The V call is TRBV5-1, the J call TRBJ1-1; 10 bases line up with TRBD1. The CDR3 totals 15 residues. After removal of 4 bases from V and 6 bases from J, the junction contained 9 bases not matched to a gene. Germline V gene lookup returns CDR1 SGHRS and CDR2 YFSETQ. DNA of the CDR3: TGCGCCAGCAGCCTGGGGACAGGGGTAAGGGCTGAAGCTTTCTTT. Translated: CASSLGTGVRAEAFF.

The chain carries TRBV7-2 and TRBJ2-3, with D perhaps matching TRBD2 (5 bases). In germline, CDR1 is SGHTA, CDR2 FQGNSA. V gave up 3 bases and J gave up 4 bases, with 8 bases separating them. The CDR3 is 13 amino acids. CDR3 in amino acids: CASSFAGSDTQYF. CDR3 in DNA: TGTGCCAGCAGCTTTGCGGGCTCAGATACGCAGTATTTT.

The sample holds one count of this clone. The chain is built from TRBV7-9 and TRBJ1-4; TRBD1 is a possible D gene (5 bases). The germline CDR1 and CDR2 sequences are SEHNR and FQNEAQ (reference sequence). Trimming stripped 3 bases from V and 0 bases from J, with 8 bases between. The CDR3 runs 15 residues. The CDR3 sequence: CASSLTETTNEKLFF. CDR3 nucleotide sequence: TGTGCCAGCAGCTTGACAGAGACAACTAATGAAAAACTGTTTTTT.

V and J are TRBV5-4 and TRBJ1-6; no clear D. Germline V gene lookup returns CDR1 SGHNT and CDR2 YYREEE (reference sequence). CDR3 size: 17 residues. Trimming stripped 5 bases from V and 4 bases from J, with 19 bases between. The CDR3 DNA reads TGTGCCAGCAGTGACGGCCGGGCAGGACTTTATAATTCACCCCTCCACTTT. This codes for CASSDGRAGLYNSPLHF.

Written as DNA, the CDR3 is TGTGCCAGCAGCTTGATAGCGGACTCCACCGGGGAGCTGTTTTTT. Amino acids: CASSLIADSTGELFF. V and J are TRBV5-6 and TRBJ2-2; D is perhaps TRBD2 (6 bases). CDR1 and CDR2 from the germline V gene are SGHDT and YYEEEE. The CDR3 is 15 amino acids. Trimming removed 1 base at V and 4 bases at J, with 11 bases between.

The V and J genes are TRBV7-2 and TRBJ2-4, with D perhaps TRBD2 (5 bases). The germline V gene encodes CDR1 SGHTA and CDR2 FQGNSA. This CDR3 has 16 residues. Trimming left V 5 bases short and J 3 bases short, with 17 bases between. This CDR3 is CASSPAASVGKNIQYF. The CDR3 nucleotides read TGTGCCAGCAGCCCAGCGGCCTCGGTGGGCAAAAACATTCAGTACTTC.

The DNA of the CDR3 is TGTGCCACCAGCAGAGATCAAGCGGGGGTAGAGCAGTACTTC. Translation: CATSRDQAGVEQYF. The chain carries TRBV15 and TRBJ2-7, with 8 bases identical to TRBD2. There are 14 residues in the CDR3. With V trimmed by 0 bases and J by 7 bases, 5 bases remained unmatched. The germline CDR1 and CDR2 sequences are LNHNV and YYDKDF (reference sequence).

V is TRBV15 and J is TRBJ2-2; D is possibly TRBD2 (7 bases). The CDR3 has 17 residues. Trimming took 0 bases from V and 5 from J, leaving 16 bases between them. CDR1 is LNHNV, CDR2 YYDKDF, per germline (reference sequence). CDR3 DNA sequence: TGTGCCACCAGCAGAGATCTTTTAGGGGGGGTGACCGGGGAGCTGTTTTTT. This codes for CATSRDLLGGVTGELFF.

The chain has TRBV6-6 and TRBJ1-2; 10 bases are a match to TRBD1. Trimming cost V 11 bases and J 4 bases; bases outside gene matches: 13. Germline CDR1 reads MNHNY; CDR2 reads SVGAGI (reference sequence). This CDR3 has 15 amino acids. The DNA for the CDR3 is TGTGCCGCCAACTCCGGGACAGGGGTGGGCTATGGCTACACCTTC. Its protein is CAANSGTGVGYGYTF.

The chain has TRBV19 and TRBJ2-1, with D possibly matching TRBD2 (6 bases). CDR3 size: 14 residues. V shed 6 bases and J shed 4 bases, with 13 bases lying between them. Germline V CDR1 and CDR2: LNHDA, SQIVND (reference sequence). The DNA of the CDR3 is TGTGCCAGTAGGATGATGGGAGGATACAATGAGCAGTTCTTC. Translating it yields CASRMMGGYNEQFF. Full variable domain (outside the CDR3, taken from reference TRBV19 and TRBJ2-1): DGGITQSPKYLFRKEGQNVTLSCEQNLNHDAMYWYRQDPGQGLRLIYYSQIVNDFQKGDIAEGYSVSREKKESFPLTVTSAQKNPTAFYLCASRMMGGYNEQFFGPGTRLTVL.

The chain uses TRBV6-2 or TRBV6-3 and TRBJ1-1; maybe TRBD1 (5 bases). V was pared by 2 bases and J by 7 bases, with 8 bases between. This CDR3 region has 12 residues. Germline CDR1 reads MNHEY; CDR2 reads SVGEGT. In DNA, the CDR3 is TGTGCCAGCAGTTACGGGGGGGGTGAAGCTTTCTTT. Protein sequence: CASSYGGGEAFF.

The rearrangement links TRBV5-1 to TRBJ2-1, with D possibly being TRBD1 (5 bases). This CDR3 region has 14 residues. Germline V gives CDR1 SGHRS, CDR2 YFSETQ. Trimming removed 6 bases at V and 7 bases at J, with 17 bases between. CDR3 DNA sequence: TGCGCCAGCACCTTTGGGTCCAGGGAAAATGAGCAGTTCTTC. Translation: CASTFGSRENEQFF.

The V call is TRBV2, the J call TRBJ2-1; 8 bases are a match to TRBD1. V lost 9 bases and J lost 3; bases outside the gene matches: 22. CDR3 length equals 19 residues. Germline V gene lookup returns CDR1 SNHLY and CDR2 FYNNEI. In DNA, the CDR3 is TGTGCCAGAGACCGCGGAGGGCAGGGGGCGTTCCTTGGCTACAATGAGCAGTTCTTC. Translation gives CARDRGGQGAFLGYNEQFF.